Below are 17 T cell receptor beta chains sequenced from a single sample in a study of blood T cells in healthy people across ages. With a J-beta primer mix and a sample-barcoded 5' primer, a second PCR ran about 7 to 12 cycles. Using its own MiXCR run on the 5' RACE reads, TCRdb lists one record per CDR3 protein. Of some 900,000 distinct CDR3 sequences in the sample, around 28% are singletons; the top ten hold approximately 15%. The sample consisted of blood. Receptors originate from a woman older than 75 in good health.

This clonotype was seen many times. The V and J genes are TRBV2 and TRBJ1-5; 7 nucleotides agree with TRBD1. The CDR3 runs 14 residues. V dropped 1 base and J dropped 6; count of bases not matched to a gene: 3. From germline, CDR1 is SNHLY and CDR2 FYNNEI. As DNA, the CDR3 is TGTGCCAGCAGTGAAGAGGCAGGGGGTCAGCCCCAGCATTTT. It encodes CASSEEAGGQPQHF.

Ten or more counts support this clonotype. The V gene is TRBV24-1, the J gene TRBJ2-1, with 7 bases matching TRBD2. This CDR3 contains 16 residues. Germline CDR1 KGHDR, CDR2 SFDVKD. V shed 6 bases and J 9 bases; nucleotides not matched to a gene: 16. CDR3 amino acids: CATSFAGLAEDCEQFF. In DNA form, the CDR3 reads TGTGCCACCAGTTTTGCCGGGCTAGCGGAAGACTGTGAGCAGTTCTTC.

A word on this clonotype: A much larger clone differs from this one at a single base, so this may be a read error. This chain joins TRBV27 and TRBJ2-1; perhaps TRBD1 as D (6 bases). Germline assignment: CDR1 MNHEY and CDR2 SMNVEV (reference sequence). The V end lost 6 bases, the J end lost 10 bases, and 16 bases lay between the germline ends. The CDR3 runs to 13 residues. The CDR3 DNA reads as TGTGCCAGCAGCGGGGCAGGGGCCTACGAGCAGTTCTTC. Its translation is CASSGAGAYEQFF.

This clonotype was seen at least ten times. This chain joins TRBV7-2 and TRBJ1-2, with 8 nucleotides matching TRBD1. Germline values: CDR1 SGHTA, CDR2 FQGNSA. The CDR3 has 12 amino acids. Trimming removed 6 bases from V and 8 bases from J; junction bases left unmatched: 5. The DNA of the CDR3 is TGTGCCAGCAGATCAGGGGGCACGGGCTACACCTTC. Protein: CASRSGGTGYTF.

This clonotype showed up many times. The V call is TRBV6-2 or TRBV6-3, the J call TRBJ2-6; D unresolved. Trimming took 0 bases from V and 3 from J, leaving 3 bases between them. Germline V gene lookup returns CDR1 MNHEY and CDR2 SVGEGT. The length of the CDR3 is 14 residues. The CDR3 DNA is TGTGCCAGCAGTTACTCTGGTGGGGCCAACGTCCTGACTTTC. It encodes CASSYSGGANVLTF.

This clonotype was seen at least ten times. The chain carries TRBV6-5 and TRBJ1-6; D uncertain. The CDR3 is 17 amino acids. In germline, CDR1 is MNHEY, CDR2 SVGAGI. The ends were cut back, 2 bases at V and 0 bases at J, with 11 bases in the middle. The CDR3 loop is CASSYRTRSSYNSPLHF. The CDR3, as DNA: TGTGCCAGCAGTTACCGTACGAGGAGCTCCTATAATTCACCCCTCCACTTT.

In its sample, this clonotype was seen a few times. This sequence joins TRBV5-1 and TRBJ1-6, with a weak D call TRBD1 (5 bases). The V and J ends lost 4 bases and 6 bases respectively, with 14 bases between them. The CDR3 is 15 residues long. Per the germline V gene, CDR1 is SGHRS and CDR2 is YFSETQ. DNA for the CDR3: TGCGCCAGCAGCCTCTGGGGGGATCTTAATTCACCCCTCCACTTT. Protein product: CASSLWGDLNSPLHF.

This clonotype was counted between two and nine times. This may arise from a read error, as a much more abundant clone is one base away. CDR3 sequence (DNA): TGTGCCAGCACCCTCGGTGGCGGACACTACAATGAGCAGTACTTC. Protein sequence: CASTLGGGHYNEQYF. The V call is TRBV11-2, the J call TRBJ2-1; a possible D gene is TRBD1 (5 bases). The J call could be wrong; TRBJ2-7 is a better fit for the DNA end. Germline V gives CDR1 SGHAT, CDR2 FQNNGV. The CDR3 has 15 residues.

This clonotype came up a few times. The rearrangement links TRBV10-1 to TRBJ1-6; no firm D call. CDR3 size: 13 residues. The germline CDR1 and CDR2 sequences are WNHNN and SYGVQD (reference sequence). Trimming pared 3 bases from V and 7 bases from J, leaving 7 bases between. CDR3 in DNA: TGCGCCAGCAGTGATGGGGAAAATTCACCCCTCCACTTT. This codes for CASSDGENSPLHF.

This clonotype turned up a few times. The V gene is TRBV12-3 or TRBV12-4, the J gene TRBJ1-4; D might be TRBD1 (5 bases). The CDR3 loop spans 13 amino acids. The germline V and J ends were trimmed by 2 bases and 7 bases, with 8 bases remaining between them. CDR3 sequence reads: CASSLSGGEKLFF. CDR3 DNA sequence: TGTGCCAGCAGTTTAAGCGGGGGTGAAAAACTGTTTTTT.

With regard to this clonotype: This may be a read error, as it is one base from a much larger clone. The J gene is TRBJ2-7, the V gene TRBV3-1, with 10 bases identical to TRBD1. V was pared by 0 bases and J by 10 bases, with 12 bases of the junction left unmatched. The CDR3 sequence is 16 residues long. Per the germline V gene, CDR1 is LGHDT and CDR2 is YNNKEL (reference sequence). As DNA, the CDR3 is TGTGCCAGCAGCCAAGACCCCGGACAGGGGGGTGAGCCCCAGTACTTC. It codes for CASSQDPGQGGEPQYF.

The rearrangement links TRBV6-6 to TRBJ2-5; TRBD1 might be the D (5 bases). With the DNA end fitting TRBJ2-7 better, the J assignment may be wrong. CDR1 and CDR2 from the germline V gene are MNHNY and SVGAGI (reference sequence). CDR3 length: 16 residues. CDR3 DNA sequence: TGTGCCAGCAGTTACGGGTTGACAGCCTTACTCTACGAGCAGTACTTC. Translation: CASSYGLTALLYEQYF.

This clonotype came up many times. This sequence joins TRBV5-1 and TRBJ2-5; D not certain. This CDR3 spans 13 amino acids. CDR1 and CDR2 (germline): SGHRS, YFSETQ. Trimming pared 1 base from V and 2 bases from J, leaving 6 bases between. The CDR3 sequence is CASSLRAQETQYF. The CDR3 nucleotides are TGCGCCAGCAGCTTGAGGGCACAAGAGACCCAGTACTTC.

This clonotype was recorded at least ten times. The genes are TRBV28 and TRBJ2-4; D possibly matches TRBD1 or TRBD2 (5 bases each). The V gene lost 5 bases and the J gene lost 6 bases, with 20 bases spanning the gap. The CDR3 extends over 16 amino acids. Germline-derived CDR1 and CDR2 are MDHEN and SYDVKM. CDR3 sequence reads: CASSPTGPPERNIQYF. The CDR3 DNA reads TGTGCCAGCAGTCCAACGGGACCGCCCGAGAGAAACATTCAGTACTTC.

Comments on this clonotype: Relative to the germline gene, one junction end is altered; a read error may explain this. The rearrangement links TRBV4-2 to TRBJ2-1; 10 nucleotides line up with TRBD2. The CDR3 is made up of 15 amino acids. The germline gives CDR1 LGHNA, CDR2 YNFKEQ. The CDR3: CAGSRGLAESGEQFF. As DNA, the CDR3 is TGTGCCGGCAGCCGAGGACTAGCGGAGTCTGGAGAGCAGTTCTTC.

As concerns this clonotype: Germline and junction disagree at one end, which may indicate a read error. The chain is built from TRBV12-3 or TRBV12-4 and TRBJ1-5, with 12 positions matching TRBD1. This CDR3 has 18 amino acids. DNA for the CDR3: TGTGCCAGCAGTTTAATAGGGACAGGGGGCTATAGCAATCAGCCCCGGCATTTT. This gives the protein CASSLIGTGGYSNQPRHF.

The rearrangement joins TRBV24-1 to TRBJ2-3, with D perhaps TRBD1 (5 bases). The CDR3 length is 15 residues. The V end was cut by 3 bases, the J end by 3 bases, with 12 bases between. The germline gives CDR1 KGHDR, CDR2 SFDVKD. CDR3 DNA sequence: TGTGCCACCAGTGATGTCAGGGATCCAACAGATACGCAGTATTTT. Its protein product is CATSDVRDPTDTQYF.